This TCR beta chain comes out of a study of technical replicates of blood from a handful of donors. TCRdb's table, derived via immunoSEQ multiplex PCR, lists solely in-frame clones and lacks some. The sample records about 100,000 clones, about 95% being singletons. Germline trimming cut 6 bases from V and 2 bases from J; bases unmatched to any gene: 4. The CDR3 sequence is 15 residues long. From germline, CDR1 is MRHNA and CDR2 SNTAGT. The receptor's source is a human donor in good health. The rearrangement links TRBV6-4 to TRBJ2-2, with 9 bases aligning to TRBD1. The sample was T cells isolated from PBMCs. CDR3 residues: CASSRDRANTGELFF. CDR3 nucleotide sequence: TGTGCCAGCAGCCGGGACAGGGCTAACACCGGGGAGCTGTTTTTT.